One and the same sample provided the 32 T cell receptor beta chains below, sequenced in a study of cytomegalovirus exposure and HLA in healthy donors. PCR amplification relied on 60 Vbeta primers (plus 13 Jbeta primers). Data came from immunoSEQ multiplex PCR; TCRdb stores just in-frame clones and leaves some out. Of approximately 110,000 clones in the sample, 70% to 85% were seen once. What was sequenced was PBMCs. The receptors here all came from a woman aged 40 to 50 in good health and CMV-seronegative.

The V call is TRBV7-2, the J call TRBJ2-1; TRBD1 matches at 7 bases. CDR3 length equals 17 residues. The germline gives CDR1 SGHTA, CDR2 FQGNSA. V lost 5 bases and J lost 0; bases outside the gene matches: 10. The CDR3 loop reads CASSQGQEKYSYNEQFF. CDR3 sequence (DNA): TGTGCCAGCAGCCAAGGACAGGAGAAGTACTCCTACAATGAGCAGTTCTTC. Variable domain in full (rest from reference TRBV7-2 and TRBJ2-1): GAGVSQSPSNKVTEKGKDVELRCDPISGHTALYWYRQSLGQGLEFLIYFQGNSAPDKSGLPSDRFSAERTGGSVSTLTIQRTQQEDSAVYLCASSQGQEKYSYNEQFFGPGTRLTVL.

This clone was seen only a few times. The chain couples TRBV19 to TRBJ2-2, with D possibly TRBD1 on 5 matching bases. This CDR3 has 12 residues. Germline values: CDR1 LNHDA, CDR2 SQIVND (reference sequence). V was cut by 4 bases and J by 9 bases, with 9 bases left in between. DNA of the CDR3: TGTGCCAGTAGTACAGGGTCCCGGGAGCTGTTTTTT. Translating gives CASSTGSRELFF.

V and J are TRBV5-5 and TRBJ1-2; 7 bases are a match to TRBD1. Trimming cost V 0 bases and J 4 bases; bases outside gene matches: 3. CDR3 length: 14 residues. Germline V gene data show CDR1 as SGHKS and CDR2 as YYEKEE (reference sequence). CDR3 protein: CASSLGTGVYGYTF. The CDR3 nucleotides read TGTGCCAGCAGCTTGGGGACAGGTGTCTATGGCTACACCTTC.

The V and J genes are TRBV6-1 and TRBJ1-6, with a weak D call TRBD1 (5 bases). CDR3 length: 16 amino acids. V lost 3 bases to trimming and J lost 7 bases, with 16 bases between them. The V gene's germline CDR1 is MNHNS and CDR2 SASEGT. The CDR3 nucleotides are TGTGCCAGCAGTGATATAGGTAGCAGGGTCAATTCACCCCTCCACTTT. Translating it yields CASSDIGSRVNSPLHF.

As for this clone: The junction does not match germline at one end; this may be a read error. The rearrangement joins TRBV14 to TRBJ1-5; a weak D match, TRBD1 (5 bases). The CDR3 spans 13 residues. Germline CDR1 SGHDN, CDR2 FVKESK. In nucleotides, the CDR3 is TGTGCCAGCAGCATAGACAGCAATCAGCCCCACCATTTT. Its protein is CASSIDSNQPHHF.

This chain connects TRBV6-5 to TRBJ2-7; the match to TRBD1 covers 9 bases. Germline V gene lookup returns CDR1 MNHEY and CDR2 SVGAGI. CDR3 length: 14 amino acids. Losses at the gene ends were 5 bases for V and 4 bases for J; bases not matched to a gene: 6. The CDR3 loop reads CASSPGQGSYEQYF. CDR3 sequence (DNA): TGTGCCAGCAGTCCGGGACAGGGTTCATACGAGCAGTACTTC.

The chain couples TRBV5-1 to TRBJ2-1, with D maybe TRBD1 (6 bases). With 4 bases removed from V and 6 bases from J, the gap between germline ends came to 8 bases. The CDR3 has 12 amino acids. The germline CDR1 and CDR2 sequences are SGHRS and YFSETQ. The CDR3 DNA reads TGCGCCAGCAGCCTACAGGGCAATGAGCAGTTCTTC. Protein sequence: CASSLQGNEQFF.

The chain couples TRBV10-3 to TRBJ2-7; D is possibly TRBD2 (6 bases). Between the trimmed V and J ends, which lost 0 bases and 2 bases, there was a span of 14 bases. The germline CDR1 and CDR2 sequences are ENHRY and SYGVKD. The CDR3 contains 16 residues. CDR3 sequence (DNA): TGTGCCATCAGTGAGTCGTCCGGGGGATTTGCCTACGAGCAGTACTTC. This translates into CAISESSGGFAYEQYF.

The chain couples TRBV7-2 to TRBJ2-3; D not resolved. The CDR3 runs to 12 residues. Trimming stripped 5 bases from V and 11 bases from J, with 14 bases between. Looked up from germline, CDR1 is SGHTA and CDR2 is FQGNSA. CDR3 nucleotide sequence: TGTGCCAGCAGCCCGACTGGTGACCGGCAGTATTTT. The encoded protein is CASSPTGDRQYF.

This clone appeared a single time. The V call is TRBV5-8, the J call TRBJ2-2; D gene uncertain. Germline V gene sequence: CDR1 SGHTS, CDR2 YDEGEE. The CDR3 runs 14 residues. V was cut by 0 bases and J by 1 base, with 4 bases left in between. CDR3: CASSLGGNTGELFF. CDR3 bases: TGTGCCAGCAGCTTGGGAGGGAACACCGGGGAGCTGTTTTTT.

The V gene is TRBV6-5, the J gene TRBJ1-3; D gene unclear. The CDR3 loop spans 14 amino acids. Germline V gene data show CDR1 as MNHEY and CDR2 as SVGAGI. Trimming took off 4 bases at V and 0 bases at J, with 7 bases between the two ends. Written as DNA, the CDR3 is TGTGCCAGCAGTTCCCGGGACTCTGGAAACACCATATATTTT. Translated: CASSSRDSGNTIYF.

V gene TRBV7-6 combines with J gene TRBJ2-3; 12 nucleotides line up with TRBD2. Germline V gene lookup returns CDR1 SGHVS and CDR2 FNYEAQ. The junction had 11 bases not matched to a gene; V was cut back by 4 bases and J by 0 bases. The CDR3 runs 19 residues. CDR3 sequence reads: CASSSGPRTSGASTDTQYF. CDR3 coding DNA: TGTGCCAGCAGCTCCGGCCCTCGGACTAGCGGGGCTAGCACAGATACGCAGTATTTT.

This chain uses TRBV18 with TRBJ2-7; 8 bases agree with TRBD1. This CDR3 contains 15 residues. V gave up 3 bases and J gave up 0 bases; unmatched junction bases: 4. Germline V CDR1 and CDR2: KGHSH, LQKENI. This CDR3 is CASSPYRGSSYEQYF. The CDR3 DNA is TGTGCCAGCTCACCGTACAGGGGGAGCTCCTACGAGCAGTACTTC.

J is TRBJ1-1 and V is TRBV29-1; 7 bases fit TRBD1. V shed 4 bases, J shed 0 bases, and the junction held 5 bases outside the gene matches. This CDR3 has 14 amino acids. From germline, CDR1 is SQVTM and CDR2 ANQGSEA. CDR3 in DNA: TGCAGCGTTGTAAGGACAGGCGTGAACACTGAAGCTTTCTTT. Protein product: CSVVRTGVNTEAFF.

The rearrangement uses TRBV28 and TRBJ1-5; tentative D call: TRBD1 (6 bases). The germline V gene has CDR1 MDHEN and CDR2 SYDVKM. This CDR3 contains 15 residues. Deletions cut 2 bases from V and 5 bases from J, with 13 bases between. The CDR3 DNA follows: TGTGCCAGCAGTTTAATAACAGGGTGGCATCAGCCCCAGCATTTT. This codes for CASSLITGWHQPQHF.

The rearrangement links TRBV27 to TRBJ1-4; D not certain. Germline V gene data show CDR1 as MNHEY and CDR2 as SMNVEV (reference sequence). This CDR3 spans 15 amino acids. Trimming removed 3 bases at V and 5 bases at J, with 13 bases between. The CDR3 here is CASSFSAGENEKLFF. The CDR3 DNA is TGTGCCAGCAGTTTTTCCGCTGGGGAGAATGAAAAACTGTTTTTT.

J is TRBJ2-3 and V is TRBV9; D may be TRBD1 (6 bases). Looked up from germline, CDR1 is SGDLS and CDR2 is YYNGEE. The V and J ends lost 2 bases and 12 bases respectively, with 16 bases between them. The CDR3 has 13 residues. The CDR3 DNA reads TGTGCCAGCAGCGTCCAACAGGGCGTTACACAGTATTTT. Its translation: CASSVQQGVTQYF.

The chain uses TRBV16 and TRBJ1-2; 9 positions match TRBD1. This CDR3 has 15 amino acids. Losses at the gene ends were 0 bases for V and 4 bases for J; bases not matched to a gene: 3. Germline V gives CDR1 KGHSY, CDR2 FQNENV. CDR3 bases: TGTGCCAGCAGCCAATCGCCGGGACAGGGCTATGGCTACACCTTC. This sequence encodes CASSQSPGQGYGYTF.

In regard to this clone: The junction and the germline gene differ at one end; a read error may be behind it. The CDR3 is CSSSRGEDSYEQYF. Here the CDR3 DNA reads TGTTCCAGCAGCCGGGGGGAGGACTCCTACGAGCAGTACTTC. The chain is built from TRBV7-9 and TRBJ2-7, with 7 positions matching TRBD2. The CDR3 has 14 amino acids. Germline V gene sequence: CDR1 SEHNR, CDR2 FQNEAQ (reference sequence).

This sequence joins TRBV5-1 and TRBJ2-1; TRBD1 might be the D (5 bases). V lost 6 bases and J 4 bases, leaving 20 bases between the germline ends. Per germline, CDR1 SGHRS and CDR2 YFSETQ. This CDR3 is 16 amino acids long. This chain's CDR3 is CASKNPAQGLYNEQFF. As DNA, the CDR3 is TGCGCCAGCAAAAACCCCGCTCAGGGTCTATACAATGAGCAGTTCTTC.

The rearrangement links TRBV30 to TRBJ2-7; D may be TRBD1 (5 bases). This CDR3 is built from 15 residues. V shed 0 bases and J shed 4 bases, with 16 bases lying between them. The germline gives CDR1 GTSNPN, CDR2 SVGIG (reference sequence). The chain's CDR3 is CAWSVLGVGAYEQYF. CDR3 DNA: TGTGCCTGGAGTGTATTAGGGGTGGGTGCGTACGAGCAGTACTTC.

This clone was detected a few times. V is TRBV9 and J is TRBJ1-3; TRBD1 is a possible D gene (6 bases). V lost 5 bases and J 0 bases, leaving 9 bases between the germline ends. The germline gives CDR1 SGDLS, CDR2 YYNGEE. The CDR3 runs 14 residues. The CDR3 DNA reads as TGTGCCAGCAGTGGGGGGGCCTCTGGAAACACCATATATTTT. Translating gives CASSGGASGNTIYF.

The chain uses TRBV10-1 and TRBJ2-3; 10 nucleotides agree with TRBD2. V shed 3 bases, J shed 4 bases, and the junction held 7 bases outside the gene matches. CDR1 WNHNN and CDR2 SYGVQD come from the germline V gene (reference sequence). This CDR3 comprises 16 residues. CDR3 nucleotide sequence: TGCGCCAGCAGTGAAAATCAGCGGGGGGGCCCAGATACGCAGTATTTT. This sequence encodes CASSENQRGGPDTQYF.

The chain uses TRBV7-2 and TRBJ2-5; 8 bases line up with TRBD2. After removal of 8 bases from V and 5 bases from J, the junction contained 10 bases not matched to a gene. The CDR3 runs to 14 residues. Germline V gene data show CDR1 as SGHTA and CDR2 as FQGNSA. This CDR3 reads CASCTGLERETQYF. The CDR3 bases are TGTGCCAGCTGTACGGGACTAGAAAGGGAGACCCAGTACTTC.

The V gene is TRBV4-3, the J gene TRBJ1-1, with a weak D call TRBD1 (5 bases). Germline CDR1 and CDR2: LGHNA and YSLEER. The CDR3 has 13 amino acids. With 4 bases removed from V and 4 bases from J, the gap between germline ends came to 10 bases. The DNA for the CDR3 is TGCGCCAGCAGCCGGGGGGTCCGCACTGAAGCTTTCTTT. Translated: CASSRGVRTEAFF.

The V call is TRBV6-5, the J call TRBJ2-1; 8 nucleotides line up with TRBD1. With 4 bases clipped from V and 7 bases from J, the junction kept 6 bases outside the gene matches. The CDR3 runs to 14 residues. Germline V CDR1 and CDR2: MNHEY, SVGAGI. The CDR3 DNA reads TGTGCCAGCAGTTTACAGGGGGGATTAAATGAGCAGTTCTTC. Protein sequence: CASSLQGGLNEQFF.

This rearrangement joins TRBV11-2 to TRBJ2-1, with TRBD2 matching over 13 bases. V shed 3 bases, J shed 3 bases, and the junction held 2 bases outside the gene matches. Germline V CDR1 and CDR2: SGHAT, FQNNGV. The CDR3 runs to 16 residues. CDR3 protein: CASSFGTSGVYNEQFF. The CDR3 nucleotides read TGTGCCAGCAGCTTCGGGACTAGCGGGGTCTACAATGAGCAGTTCTTC.

This clone was observed a handful of times. The chain has TRBV4-3 and TRBJ2-5, with a possible D match to TRBD2 (5 bases). Germline V gene data show CDR1 as LGHNA and CDR2 as YSLEER. V dropped 5 bases and J dropped 2 bases, with 12 bases sitting between them. The CDR3 is 14 amino acids. CDR3: CASSSDLAQETQYF. CDR3 DNA: TGCGCCAGCAGCTCGGATCTAGCACAAGAGACCCAGTACTTC.

J is TRBJ2-1 and V is TRBV7-2; D might be TRBD1 (5 bases). The CDR3 sequence is 15 residues long. V was clipped by 1 base and J by 2 bases, with 9 bases between them. Germline values: CDR1 SGHTA, CDR2 FQGNSA. In DNA, the CDR3 is TGTGCCAGCAGCTTAGACCAGGGTACCTACAATGAGCAGTTCTTC. Amino acid sequence: CASSLDQGTYNEQFF.

This chain joins TRBV19 and TRBJ2-3; 7 nucleotides agree with TRBD2. V lost 3 bases, J lost 0 bases, and 3 bases stayed unmatched. The CDR3 has 15 residues. Per germline, CDR1 LNHDA and CDR2 SQIVND (reference sequence). The CDR3 nucleotides are TGTGCCAGTAGTATTTTTAGCGGGAGCACAGATACGCAGTATTTT. Its protein product is CASSIFSGSTDTQYF.

The V call is TRBV5-8, the J call TRBJ2-7; 9 positions match TRBD2. This CDR3 is built from 14 residues. J was trimmed by 2 bases and V by 4 bases; bases with no gene match: 4. CDR1 is SGHTS and CDR2 is YDEGEE in the germline V gene. The CDR3 nucleotides are TGTGCCAGCAGCATGGGACTAGCACCCTACGAGCAGTACTTC. Protein: CASSMGLAPYEQYF.

This chain connects TRBV30 to TRBJ1-5; D not resolved. The germline V and J ends were trimmed by 0 bases and 4 bases, with 13 bases remaining between them. This CDR3 is 15 amino acids long. Germline assignment: CDR1 GTSNPN and CDR2 SVGIG (reference sequence). The chain's CDR3 is CAWSVSRRFNQPQHF. In nucleotides, the CDR3 is TGTGCCTGGAGTGTAAGCCGGAGGTTTAATCAGCCCCAGCATTTT.